The 11 T cell receptor beta chains reported below all come from one sample, sequenced in a study of blood T cell repertoires in COVID-19. Data came from immunoSEQ multiplex PCR; TCRdb stores just in-frame clones and leaves some out. Of 210,000 or so clones listed, roughly 85% were seen once; the top ten hold 5.1%. Sequenced sample: peripheral blood. These receptors were obtained from a man in his fifties or sixties with COVID-19, enrolled during active disease.

The chain joins TRBV5-1 to TRBJ1-2, with a possible D match to TRBD1 (5 bases). CDR3 size: 14 residues. The germline V gene encodes CDR1 SGHRS and CDR2 YFSETQ. V shed 4 bases and J shed 8 bases, with 18 bases lying between them. The CDR3 DNA reads as TGCGCCAGCAGCCCCGGTTTTCAGGGAGGGGGCTACACCTTC. Protein product: CASSPGFQGGGYTF.

The rearrangement uses TRBV5-1 and TRBJ2-3; TRBD2 matches 8 bases. Germline trimming cut 1 base from V and 4 bases from J; bases unmatched to any gene: 11. Germline V gene lookup returns CDR1 SGHRS and CDR2 YFSETQ. CDR3 size: 17 residues. The CDR3, as DNA: TGCGCCAGCAGCTTGAGAATTCAGCGGGGGACGCCAGATACGCAGTATTTT. It specifies CASSLRIQRGTPDTQYF.

The chain uses TRBV9 and TRBJ1-4; 7 bases map to TRBD1. The germline V gene has CDR1 SGDLS and CDR2 YYNGEE. The CDR3 is 15 residues long. Trimming at V came to 0 bases and at J to 1 base, leaving 0 bases not matched to a gene. The CDR3 bases are TGTGCCAGCAGCGTAGGACAGGGAACTAATGAAAAACTGTTTTTT. Translating gives CASSVGQGTNEKLFF.

This rearrangement joins TRBV29-1 to TRBJ1-5, with a possible D match to TRBD1 (5 bases). CDR1 SQVTM and CDR2 ANQGSEA come from the germline V gene. Trimming pared 4 bases from V and 5 bases from J, leaving 12 bases between. The CDR3 has 13 amino acids. CDR3 residues: CSVGHRGDQPQHF. The CDR3 DNA reads as TGCAGCGTTGGACATAGGGGCGATCAGCCCCAGCATTTT.

The chain uses TRBV15 and TRBJ1-4; 7 bases are a match to TRBD1. J lost 8 bases, V lost 2 bases, and 11 bases had no gene match. The germline V gene encodes CDR1 LNHNV and CDR2 YYDKDF (reference sequence). This CDR3 region has 16 residues. CDR3 bases: TGTGCCACCAGCAGACTCGGACAGGTTGGGTTCGAAAAACTGTTTTTT. It specifies CATSRLGQVGFEKLFF. The full variable domain, with the rest looked up from reference TRBV15 and TRBJ1-4, is DAMVIQNPRYQVTQFGKPVTLSCSQTLNHNVMYWYQQKSSQAPKLLFHYYDKDFNNEADTPDNFQSRRPNTSFCFLDIRSPGLGDTAMYLCATSRLGQVGFEKLFFGSGTQLSVL.

The V and J genes are TRBV27 and TRBJ2-7, with 8 bases matching TRBD1. Germline-derived CDR1 and CDR2 are MNHEY and SMNVEV (reference sequence). V was clipped by 5 bases and J by 1 base; unmatched bases: 13. The CDR3 length is 17 residues. The CDR3 nucleotides read TGTGCCAGCAGTCTTAGGGGTGAAGGACAGGGTTCCTACGAGCAGTACTTC. This translates into CASSLRGEGQGSYEQYF.

This clone was observed a few times. The chain uses TRBV4-3 and TRBJ2-7; 9 bases are a match to TRBD2. V was pared by 0 bases and J by 4 bases, with 10 bases of the junction left unmatched. Germline loops: CDR1 LGHNA, CDR2 YSLEER. The CDR3 consists of 17 residues. Here the CDR3 DNA reads TGCGCCAGCAGCCAAGATGCCCAGCGGGGGGCCCTATACGAGCAGTACTTC. Its protein product is CASSQDAQRGALYEQYF.

In its sample, this clone was seen a few times. V usage is TRBV19 and J usage is TRBJ1-4, with 9 positions matching TRBD1. Germline loops: CDR1 LNHDA, CDR2 SQIVND (reference sequence). The CDR3 has 14 amino acids. The V and J ends lost 9 bases and 6 bases, in that order; junction bases with no gene match: 8. The CDR3 bases are TGTGCCAGCAACACGGACAGGGGCCATGAAAAACTGTTTTTT. Translated: CASNTDRGHEKLFF.

The chain recombines TRBV27 with TRBJ1-5, with D hard to call. Trimming stripped 3 bases from V and 0 bases from J, with 15 bases between. From germline, CDR1 is MNHEY and CDR2 SMNVEV (reference sequence). The CDR3 spans 17 residues. The CDR3 nucleotides read TGTGCCAGCAGTTTCGCCCAACGACAAGTTAGCAATCAGCCCCAGCATTTT. Translation: CASSFAQRQVSNQPQHF.

This clone was counted a single time. The chain couples TRBV6-5 to TRBJ2-6, with D perhaps TRBD1 (5 bases). CDR3 length equals 15 residues. CDR1 MNHEY and CDR2 SVGAGI come from the germline V gene. The V gene lost 8 bases and the J gene lost 3 bases, with 14 bases spanning the gap. CDR3 bases: TGTGCCAGCCGAGGCAGGGTAATTGGGGCCAACGTCCTGACTTTC. Amino acids: CASRGRVIGANVLTF.

V usage is TRBV14 and J usage is TRBJ2-1; 7 bases are a match to TRBD2. The CDR3 sequence is 15 residues long. J lost 2 bases, V lost 3 bases, and 4 bases had no gene match. CDR1 and CDR2 from the germline V gene are SGHDN and FVKESK. CDR3 protein: CASSQRGTTYNEQFF. The CDR3 DNA reads as TGTGCCAGCAGCCAGCGGGGGACCACCTACAATGAGCAGTTCTTC.